This TCR beta chain was recorded in a study of identical twins. The study's findings and limits: Model-predicted out-of-frame TCR alpha sharing fell below observed values in monozygotic twins. Out-of-frame alpha sequences common to twins exhibited an excess of low generation probability.

With regard to this clonotype: Its antigen remains unknown.

The CDR3 length is 15 residues. The germline CDR1 and CDR2 sequences are SQVTM and ANQGSEA. V lost 5 bases to trimming and J lost 0 bases; unmatched junction nucleotides: 8. Unique molecular identifiers were present on the cDNA, which also gained a universal primer site by template switching. TCRdb passed the 5' RACE reads through MiXCR, listing each CDR3 protein once. The table records about 1.7 million distinct CDR3 sequences, around 29% of them present only once. The chain has TRBV29-1 and TRBJ1-1; 8 nucleotides agree with TRBD1. The sample taken for sequencing was cord blood. The sequence derives from a newborn girl in good health. The CDR3 sequence: CSVQRQGWMNTEAFF. DNA of the CDR3: TGCAGCGTTCAGAGACAGGGGTGGATGAACACTGAAGCTTTCTTT. The full variable domain, rest sourced from reference TRBV29-1 and TRBJ1-1, is SAVISQKPSRDICQRGTSLTIQCQVDSQVTMMFWYRQQPGQSLTLIATANQGSEATYESGFVIDKFPISRPNLTFSTLTVSNMSPEDSSIYLCSVQRQGWMNTEAFFGQGTRLTVV.